Included here is one TCR beta chain sequence, with context. Germline and junction disagree at one end, which may indicate a read error. The CDR3 has 14 amino acids. Germline values: CDR1 SGHRS, CDR2 YFSETQ. This record comes from a study of tumor and adjacent non-tumor tissue in lung cancer. A modified ARM-PCR protocol with three rounds of nested PCR amplified TCRbeta. TCRdb re-called the multiplex PCR reads with MiXCR, one entry per CDR3 protein. The table lists more than 75,000 distinct CDR3 sequences, around 70% of them singletons. RNA was extracted from bulk tissue without any cell sorting. What was sequenced was lung tumor tissue. The gene calls are TRBV5-1 and TRBJ2-1, with TRBD2 identical over 11 bases. This receptor was identified in a woman aged 70 to 79 with non-small cell lung cancer. The CDR3 sequence is CAGSPGLADNEQSF. The CDR3 DNA is TGCGCCGGCAGCCCGGGACTAGCGGACAATGAGCAGTCCTTC.